These 6 T cell receptor beta chains came from one sample sequenced in a study of response to subunit inactivated influenza vaccine. A single record per CDR3 protein comes from TCRdb applying MiXCR to the RT-PCR reads. The top ten hold 9.5% to 12% of the sample, which has a few hundred thousand distinct CDR3 sequences, 11% seen once. The data were also submitted as part of a second study, on T cells expressing NK-cell markers. From that report: 5'RACE template switching with UMIs generated TCR beta cDNA.

The sequenced sample was PBMCs from blood, obtained on the day of vaccination. These receptors originate from a man aged 50 or older who received an inactivated influenza vaccine.

This clonotype has more than one count but fewer than ten. The chain carries TRBV4-2 and TRBJ2-5; D is unclear. This CDR3 region has 16 residues. Germline-derived CDR1 and CDR2 are LGHNA and YNFKEQ. V was clipped by 3 bases and J by 2 bases, with 16 bases between them. The CDR3 DNA reads TGTGCCAGCAGCCATACCCCTCCGGGCTCGCAAGAGACCCAGTACTTC. Translated: CASSHTPPGSQETQYF.

In its sample, this clonotype was seen a few times. The chain employs TRBV9 and TRBJ1-2; D gene ambiguous. The CDR3 consists of 13 residues. Germline V lookup: CDR1 SGDLS, CDR2 YYNGEE. Trimming left V 4 bases short and J 0 bases short, with 7 bases between. The CDR3 region has the DNA TGTGCCAGCAGCCCCCCATCTAACTATGGCTACACCTTC. Translating it yields CASSPPSNYGYTF. The variable domain in full, completed from reference TRBV9 and TRBJ1-2, reads DSGVTQTPKHLITATGQRVTLRCSPRSGDLSVYWYQQSLDQGLQFLIQYYNGEERAKGNILERFSAQQFPDLHSELNLSSLELGDSALYFCASSPPSNYGYTFGSGTRLTVV.

This clonotype was observed many times. The CDR3, as DNA: TGCAGTGCTAGGGCCCAGCGGGGGTCCACAGATACGCAGTATTTT. It is translated as CSARAQRGSTDTQYF. The chain is built from TRBV20-1 and TRBJ2-3; TRBD2 matches at 8 bases. Germline V lookup: CDR1 DFQATT, CDR2 SNEGSKA (reference sequence). The junction had 7 bases not matched to a gene; V was cut back by 3 bases and J by 2 bases. The CDR3 totals 15 residues.

The sample holds a few counts of this clonotype. This chain joins TRBV20-1 and TRBJ2-1; tentatively, D is TRBD1 or TRBD2 (5 bases each). The CDR3 has 13 amino acids. Germline values: CDR1 DFQATT, CDR2 SNEGSKA (reference sequence). V lost 3 bases and J 8 bases, leaving 14 bases between the germline ends. CDR3 in amino acids: CSASWGFLDEQFF. CDR3 nucleotides: TGCAGTGCTAGCTGGGGGTTTTTGGATGAGCAGTTCTTC.

This clonotype occurred a few times. The chain is built from TRBV7-3 and TRBJ1-6, with 7 bases that match TRBD1. The length of the CDR3 is 14 residues. Trimming cost V 4 bases and J 10 bases; bases outside gene matches: 7. Germline values: CDR1 SGHTA, CDR2 FQGTGA. In DNA, the CDR3 is TGTGCCAGCAGCTCGACAGGGTCACAGTCACCCCTCCACTTT. It codes for CASSSTGSQSPLHF.

Many counts were recorded for this clonotype. Germline is not matched at one junction end, which may reflect a read error. The rearrangement joins TRBV3-1 to TRBJ1-1, with no clear D. CDR1 and CDR2 from the germline V gene are LGHDT and YNNKEL (reference sequence). This CDR3 is built from 14 residues. CDR3 amino acids: CASTQHDRNTEAFF. The CDR3 DNA reads TGTGCCAGCACCCAACACGATCGGAACACTGAAGCTTTCTTT.